The entry below describes one T cell receptor beta chain. The data were obtained in a study of blood T cell repertoires in COVID-19. Here immunoSEQ multiplex PCR was the method, and the copy in TCRdb shows in-frame clones only, minus some. The sample yields 150,000 to 190,000 clones, 80% to 90% seen once. The CDR3 is 16 residues long. J gave up 5 bases and V 3 bases, and 9 bases lay outside the gene matches. Germline V gives CDR1 LNHDA, CDR2 SQIVND (reference sequence). The chain employs TRBV19 and TRBJ2-5, with 10 bases lining up with TRBD1. The source of this sequence is a woman aged 55-70 years with COVID-19, enrolled during active disease. The specimen was peripheral blood. The CDR3 loop reads CASSMLGGQGWETQYF. For the CDR3, the DNA is TGTGCCAGTAGTATGCTGGGGGGACAGGGGTGGGAGACCCAGTACTTC.